This T cell receptor beta chain stems from a study of T cells in tuberculosis. Study conclusions and caveats: Some low-affinity tetramer-binding T cells may be absent from this sample.

This table comes from immunoSEQ multiplex PCR, and its TCRdb copy is limited to in-frame clones, with some not included. The table records 85,000 to 100,000 clones, more than 75% of them present only once. Cells were sorted from thawed PBMC rested overnight and stained with GMM-loaded CD1B tetramer, viability dye and anti-CD3. The lipid loaded on the CD1B tetramers was C32 glucose monomycolate from Rhodococcus equi. CD14-expressing monocytes were removed from PBMC before cryopreservation and sorting. Trimming removed 6 bases from V and 9 bases from J, with 12 bases in between. This CDR3 spans 13 amino acids. The germline gives CDR1 MNHEY, CDR2 SVGAGI.

The sequencing input was CD1b-GMM tetramer-negative cells sorted from PBMCs. The receptor was derived from an adult woman with latent tuberculosis. The rearrangement links TRBV6-5 to TRBJ2-6; tentative D call: TRBD1 (6 bases). This CDR3 is CASSLTGINVLTF. The CDR3 DNA is TGTGCCAGCAGCCTTACAGGGATCAACGTCCTGACTTTC.